The text below deals with one T cell receptor beta chain. Some clones are missing from TCRdb's copy, which holds only in-frame ones; the method was immunoSEQ multiplex PCR. Altogether roughly 130,000 clones are present, about nine tenths being singletons, with the ten largest covering 2% to 2.5%. V was pared by 3 bases and J by 7 bases, with 9 bases of the junction left unmatched. The CDR3 has 16 residues. Germline V gives CDR1 PRHDT, CDR2 FYEKMQ (reference sequence). This specimen belongs to a study of control samples from healthy donors and cancer patients. This rearrangement joins TRBV13 to TRBJ2-5; TRBD2 agrees at 12 bases. This clonotype was sampled from a young man in good health. The sample comprised blood. CDR3: CASSFWTSGNKGTQYF. CDR3 DNA sequence: TGTGCCAGCAGCTTTTGGACTAGCGGGAATAAGGGGACCCAGTACTTC.